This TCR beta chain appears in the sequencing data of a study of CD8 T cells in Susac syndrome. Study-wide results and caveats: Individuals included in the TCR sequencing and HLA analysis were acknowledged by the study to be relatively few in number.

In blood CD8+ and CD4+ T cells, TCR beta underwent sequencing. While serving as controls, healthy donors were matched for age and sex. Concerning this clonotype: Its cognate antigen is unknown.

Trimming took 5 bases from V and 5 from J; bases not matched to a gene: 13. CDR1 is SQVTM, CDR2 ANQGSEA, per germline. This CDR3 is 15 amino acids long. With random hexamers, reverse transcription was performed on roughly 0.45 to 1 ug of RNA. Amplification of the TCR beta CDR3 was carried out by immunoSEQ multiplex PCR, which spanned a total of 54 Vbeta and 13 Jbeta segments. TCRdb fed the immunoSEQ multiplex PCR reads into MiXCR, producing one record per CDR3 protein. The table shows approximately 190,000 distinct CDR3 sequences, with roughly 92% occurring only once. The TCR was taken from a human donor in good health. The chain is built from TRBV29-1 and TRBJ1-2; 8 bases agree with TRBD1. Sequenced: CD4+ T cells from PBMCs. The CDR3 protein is CSVPSQGATWYGYTF. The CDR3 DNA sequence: TGCAGCGTTCCATCTCAGGGGGCTACTTGGTATGGCTACACCTTC.